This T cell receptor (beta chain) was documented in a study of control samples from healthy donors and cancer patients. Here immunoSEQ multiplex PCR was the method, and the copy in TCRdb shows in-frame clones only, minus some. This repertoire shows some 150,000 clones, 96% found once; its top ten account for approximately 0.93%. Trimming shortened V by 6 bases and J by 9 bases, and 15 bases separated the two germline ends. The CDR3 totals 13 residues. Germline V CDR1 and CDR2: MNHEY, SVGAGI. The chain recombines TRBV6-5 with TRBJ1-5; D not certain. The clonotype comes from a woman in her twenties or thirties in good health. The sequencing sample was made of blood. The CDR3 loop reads CASSPRGRSPQHF. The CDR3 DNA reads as TGTGCCAGCAGCCCCCGAGGTCGTTCGCCCCAGCATTTT.